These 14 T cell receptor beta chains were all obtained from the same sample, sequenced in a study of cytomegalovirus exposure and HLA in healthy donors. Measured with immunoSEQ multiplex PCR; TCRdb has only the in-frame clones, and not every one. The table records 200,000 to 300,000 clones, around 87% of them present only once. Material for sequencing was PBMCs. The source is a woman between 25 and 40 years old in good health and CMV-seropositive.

For the CDR3, the DNA is TGTGCCTGGGCAACTAGCGTCTACGAGCAGTACTTC. It is translated as CAWATSVYEQYF. V and J are TRBV30 and TRBJ2-7, with 7 nucleotides matching TRBD2. CDR1 and CDR2 from the germline V gene are GTSNPN and SVGIG (reference sequence). The trim removed 5 bases at V and 3 bases at J, leaving 4 bases unmatched. The length of the CDR3 is 12 residues.

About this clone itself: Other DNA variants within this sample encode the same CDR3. This chain's CDR3 is CASSRTDYGYTF. CDR3 bases: TGTGCCAGCAGTCGGACAGATTATGGCTACACCTTC. The gene calls are TRBV28 and TRBJ1-2; a weak D match, TRBD1 (6 bases). The germline V and J ends were trimmed by 5 bases and 5 bases, with 9 bases remaining between them. The CDR3 runs to 12 residues. Germline V gene sequence: CDR1 MDHEN, CDR2 SYDVKM.

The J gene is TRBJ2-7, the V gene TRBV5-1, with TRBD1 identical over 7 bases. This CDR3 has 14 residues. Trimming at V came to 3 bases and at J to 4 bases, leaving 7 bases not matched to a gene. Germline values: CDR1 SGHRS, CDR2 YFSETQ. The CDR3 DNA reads TGCGCCAGCAGCTATGACAGGGTCGGGTACGAGCAGTACTTC. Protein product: CASSYDRVGYEQYF.

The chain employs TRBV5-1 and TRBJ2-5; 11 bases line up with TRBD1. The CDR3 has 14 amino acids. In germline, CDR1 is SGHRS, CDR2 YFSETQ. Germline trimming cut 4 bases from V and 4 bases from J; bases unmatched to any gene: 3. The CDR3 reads CASSGTGGRETQYF. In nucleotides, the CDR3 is TGCGCCAGCAGCGGGACAGGGGGGCGAGAGACCCAGTACTTC.

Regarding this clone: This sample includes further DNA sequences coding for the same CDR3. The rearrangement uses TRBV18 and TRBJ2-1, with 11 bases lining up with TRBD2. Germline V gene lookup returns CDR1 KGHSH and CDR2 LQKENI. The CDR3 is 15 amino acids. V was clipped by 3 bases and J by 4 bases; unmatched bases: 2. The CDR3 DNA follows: TGTGCCAGCTCACCCGGGACTAGCGGTTACAATGAGCAGTTCTTC. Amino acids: CASSPGTSGYNEQFF.

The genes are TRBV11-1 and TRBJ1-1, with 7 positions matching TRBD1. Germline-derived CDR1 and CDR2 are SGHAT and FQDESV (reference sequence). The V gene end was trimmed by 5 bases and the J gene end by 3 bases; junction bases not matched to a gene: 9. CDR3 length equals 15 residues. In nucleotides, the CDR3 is TGTGCCAGCAGCCCCCGGAGACAGGGACACACTGAAGCTTTCTTT. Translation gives CASSPRRQGHTEAFF.

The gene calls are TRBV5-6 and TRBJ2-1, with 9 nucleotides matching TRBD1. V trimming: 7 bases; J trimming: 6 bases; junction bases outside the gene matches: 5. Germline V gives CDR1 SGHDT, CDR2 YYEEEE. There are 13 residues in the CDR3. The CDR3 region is CASLDRGLNEQFF. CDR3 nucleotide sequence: TGTGCCAGCTTGGACAGGGGACTCAATGAGCAGTTCTTC. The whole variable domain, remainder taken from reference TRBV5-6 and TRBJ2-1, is DAGVTQSPTHLIKTRGQQVTLRCSPKSGHDTVSWYQQALGQGPQFIFQYYEEEERQRGNFPDRFSGHQFPNYSSELNVNALLLGDSALYLCASLDRGLNEQFFGPGTRLTVL.

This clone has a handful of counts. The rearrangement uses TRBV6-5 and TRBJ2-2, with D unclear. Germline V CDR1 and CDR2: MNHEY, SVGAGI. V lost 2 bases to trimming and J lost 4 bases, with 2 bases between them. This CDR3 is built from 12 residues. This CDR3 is CASSYRTGELFF. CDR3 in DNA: TGTGCCAGCAGTTACCGCACCGGGGAGCTGTTTTTT.

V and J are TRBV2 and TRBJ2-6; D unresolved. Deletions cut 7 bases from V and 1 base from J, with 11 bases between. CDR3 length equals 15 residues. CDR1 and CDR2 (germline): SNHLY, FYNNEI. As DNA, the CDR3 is TGTGCCAGCACCCGACGGGTTTCTGGGGCCAACGTCCTGACTTTC. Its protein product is CASTRRVSGANVLTF.

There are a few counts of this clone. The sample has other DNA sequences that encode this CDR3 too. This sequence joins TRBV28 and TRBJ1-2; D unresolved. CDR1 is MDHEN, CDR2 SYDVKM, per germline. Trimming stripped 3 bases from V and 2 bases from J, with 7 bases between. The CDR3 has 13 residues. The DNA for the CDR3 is TGTGCCAGCAGTTTTGACACGAACTATGGCTACACCTTC. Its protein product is CASSFDTNYGYTF.

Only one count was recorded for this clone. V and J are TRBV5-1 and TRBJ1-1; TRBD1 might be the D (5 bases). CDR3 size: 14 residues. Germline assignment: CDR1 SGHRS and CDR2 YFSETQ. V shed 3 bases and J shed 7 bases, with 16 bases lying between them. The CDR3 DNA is TGCGCCAGCAGCTCAAGGCCAGGGTCCGATGAAGCTTTCTTT. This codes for CASSSRPGSDEAFF.

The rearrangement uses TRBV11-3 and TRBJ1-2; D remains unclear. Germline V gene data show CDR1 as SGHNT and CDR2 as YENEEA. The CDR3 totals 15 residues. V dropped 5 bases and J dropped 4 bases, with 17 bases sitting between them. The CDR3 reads CASSATGPTSYGYTF. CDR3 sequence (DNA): TGTGCCAGCAGCGCGACGGGTCCCACGTCCTATGGCTACACCTTC.

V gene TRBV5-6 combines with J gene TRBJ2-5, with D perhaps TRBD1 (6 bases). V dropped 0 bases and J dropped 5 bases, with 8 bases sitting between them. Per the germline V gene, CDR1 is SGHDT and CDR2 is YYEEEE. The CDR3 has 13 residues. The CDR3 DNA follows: TGTGCCAGCAGCTTGGAGGGGGTGGAGACCCAGTACTTC. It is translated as CASSLEGVETQYF.

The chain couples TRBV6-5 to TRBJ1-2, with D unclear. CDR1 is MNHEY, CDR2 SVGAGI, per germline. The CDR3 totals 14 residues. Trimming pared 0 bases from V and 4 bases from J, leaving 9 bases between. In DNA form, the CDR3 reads TGTGCCAGCAGTTACTCGAAGGCGGCCTATGGCTACACCTTC. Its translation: CASSYSKAAYGYTF.